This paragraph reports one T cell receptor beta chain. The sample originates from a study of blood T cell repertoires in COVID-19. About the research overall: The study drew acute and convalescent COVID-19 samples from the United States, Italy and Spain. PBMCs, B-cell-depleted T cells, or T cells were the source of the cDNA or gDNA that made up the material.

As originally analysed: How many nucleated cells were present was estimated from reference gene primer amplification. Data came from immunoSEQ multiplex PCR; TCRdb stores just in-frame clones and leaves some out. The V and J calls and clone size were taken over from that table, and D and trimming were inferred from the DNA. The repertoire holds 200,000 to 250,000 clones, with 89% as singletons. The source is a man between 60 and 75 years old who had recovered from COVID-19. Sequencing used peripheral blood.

The CDR3 loop reads CASGQGLNTEAFF. The DNA for the CDR3 is TGTGCCAGCGGACAGGGATTGAACACTGAAGCTTTCTTT. The rearrangement links TRBV28 to TRBJ1-1; 8 nucleotides match TRBD1. Looked up from germline, CDR1 is MDHEN and CDR2 is SYDVKM. V shed 8 bases, J shed 0 bases, and the junction held 2 bases outside the gene matches. The CDR3 is 13 residues long.